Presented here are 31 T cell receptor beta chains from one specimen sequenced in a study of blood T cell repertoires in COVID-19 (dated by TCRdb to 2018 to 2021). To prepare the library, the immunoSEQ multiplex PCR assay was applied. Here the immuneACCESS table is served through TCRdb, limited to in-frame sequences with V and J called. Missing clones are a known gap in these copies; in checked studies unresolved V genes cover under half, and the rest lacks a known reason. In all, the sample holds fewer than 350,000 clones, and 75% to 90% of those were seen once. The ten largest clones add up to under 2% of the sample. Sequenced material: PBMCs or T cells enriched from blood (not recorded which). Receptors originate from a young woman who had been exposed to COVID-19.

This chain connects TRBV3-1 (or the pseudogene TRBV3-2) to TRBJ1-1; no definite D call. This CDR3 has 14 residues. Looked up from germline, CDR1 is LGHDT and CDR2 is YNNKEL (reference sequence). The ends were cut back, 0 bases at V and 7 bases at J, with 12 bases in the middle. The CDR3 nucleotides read TGTGCCAGCAGCCAAGATCCCATGGCCATTGAAGCTTTCTTT. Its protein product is CASSQDPMAIEAFF.

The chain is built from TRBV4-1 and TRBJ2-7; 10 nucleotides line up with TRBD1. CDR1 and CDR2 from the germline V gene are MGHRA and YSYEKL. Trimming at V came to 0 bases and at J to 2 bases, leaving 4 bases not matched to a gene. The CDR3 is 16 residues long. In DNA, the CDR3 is TGCGCCAGCAGCCAAGATGCGGGACAGGGGACCTACGAGCAGTACTTC. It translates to CASSQDAGQGTYEQYF.

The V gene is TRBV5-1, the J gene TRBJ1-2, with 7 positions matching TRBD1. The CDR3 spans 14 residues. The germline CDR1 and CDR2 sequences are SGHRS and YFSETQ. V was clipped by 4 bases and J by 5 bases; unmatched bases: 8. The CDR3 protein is CASSTGTALYGYTF. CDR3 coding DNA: TGCGCCAGCAGCACCGGGACAGCTCTATATGGCTACACCTTC. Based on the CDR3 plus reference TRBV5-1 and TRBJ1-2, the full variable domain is KAGVTQTPRYLIKTRGQQVTLSCSPISGHRSVSWYQQTPGQGLQFLFEYFSETQRNKGNFPGRFSGRQFSNSRSEMNVSTLELGDSALYLCASSTGTALYGYTFGSGTRLTVV.

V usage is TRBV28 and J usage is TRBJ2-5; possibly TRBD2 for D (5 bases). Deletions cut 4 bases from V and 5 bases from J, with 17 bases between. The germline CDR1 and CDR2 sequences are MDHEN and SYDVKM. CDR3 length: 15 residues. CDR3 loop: CASSSHGGLGETQYF. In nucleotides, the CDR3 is TGTGCCAGCAGTTCGCATGGCGGACTTGGGGAGACCCAGTACTTC.

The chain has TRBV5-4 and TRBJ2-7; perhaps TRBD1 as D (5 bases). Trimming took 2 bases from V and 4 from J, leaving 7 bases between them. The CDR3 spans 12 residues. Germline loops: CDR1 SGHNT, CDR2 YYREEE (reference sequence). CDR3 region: CASSFGAYEQYF. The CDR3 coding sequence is TGTGCCAGCAGCTTTGGGGCGTACGAGCAGTACTTC.

The CDR3 region is CASSLQGEGEKLFF. The CDR3 DNA reads TGTGCCAGCAGCTTACAGGGAGAGGGTGAAAAACTGTTTTTT. The genes are TRBV5-8 and TRBJ1-4, with D tentatively TRBD1 (6 bases). The CDR3 has 14 amino acids. V was cut by 2 bases and J by 7 bases, with 12 bases left in between. Germline V gene sequence: CDR1 SGHTS, CDR2 YDEGEE. The full variable domain, its missing parts supplied by reference TRBV5-8 and TRBJ1-4, is EAGVTQSPTHLIKTRGQQATLRCSPISGHTSVYWYQQALGLGLQFLLWYDEGEERNRGNFPPRFSGRQFPNYSSELNVNALELEDSALYLCASSLQGEGEKLFFGSGTQLSVL.

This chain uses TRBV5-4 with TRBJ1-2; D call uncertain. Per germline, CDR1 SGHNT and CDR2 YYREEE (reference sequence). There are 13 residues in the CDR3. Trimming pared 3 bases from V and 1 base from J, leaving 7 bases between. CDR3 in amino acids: CASSSTSNYGYTF. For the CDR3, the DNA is TGTGCCAGCAGCTCAACTAGTAACTATGGCTACACCTTC.

The CDR3 loop is CASSPGTATNEKLFF. CDR3 coding DNA: TGTGCCAGCAGCCCAGGGACTGCAACTAATGAAAAACTGTTTTTT. The chain uses TRBV9 and TRBJ1-4, with a weak D call TRBD1 (5 bases). V lost 4 bases to trimming and J lost 0 bases, with 10 bases between them. Looked up from germline, CDR1 is SGDLS and CDR2 is YYNGEE. This CDR3 has 15 amino acids.

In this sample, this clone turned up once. CDR3 loop: CAMASGGPQETQYF. CDR3 coding DNA: TGTGCCATGGCGAGCGGGGGCCCTCAAGAGACCCAGTACTTC. J is TRBJ2-5 and V is TRBV10-3; 8 bases agree with TRBD2. Germline V gene sequence: CDR1 ENHRY, CDR2 SYGVKD. Germline trimming cut 9 bases from V and 2 bases from J; bases unmatched to any gene: 8. The CDR3 runs to 14 residues.

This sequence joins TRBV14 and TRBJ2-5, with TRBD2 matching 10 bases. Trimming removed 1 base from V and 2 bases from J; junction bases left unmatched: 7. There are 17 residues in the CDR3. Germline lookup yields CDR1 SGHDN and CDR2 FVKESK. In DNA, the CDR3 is TGTGCCAGCAGCCAAGGTTCTAGCGGGAGTGGTCAAGAGACCCAGTACTTC. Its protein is CASSQGSSGSGQETQYF.

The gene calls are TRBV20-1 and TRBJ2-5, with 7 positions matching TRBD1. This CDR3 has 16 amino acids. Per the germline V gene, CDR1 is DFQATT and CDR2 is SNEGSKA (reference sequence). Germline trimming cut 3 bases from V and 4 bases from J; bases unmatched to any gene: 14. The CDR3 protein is CSASFGPATGRETQYF. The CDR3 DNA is TGCAGTGCTAGTTTCGGTCCAGCGACAGGGAGAGAGACCCAGTACTTC.

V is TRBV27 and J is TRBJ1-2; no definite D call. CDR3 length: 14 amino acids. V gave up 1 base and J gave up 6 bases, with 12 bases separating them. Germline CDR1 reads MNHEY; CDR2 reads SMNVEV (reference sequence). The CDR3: CASSLLGREHGYTF. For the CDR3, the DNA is TGTGCCAGCAGTTTATTGGGCCGGGAGCATGGCTACACCTTC.

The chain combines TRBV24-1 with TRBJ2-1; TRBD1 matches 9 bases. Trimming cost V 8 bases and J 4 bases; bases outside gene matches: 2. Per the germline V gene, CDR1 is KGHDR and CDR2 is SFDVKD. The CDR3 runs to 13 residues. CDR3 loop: CATTGQGYNEQFF. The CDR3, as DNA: TGTGCCACCACGGGACAGGGATACAATGAGCAGTTCTTC.

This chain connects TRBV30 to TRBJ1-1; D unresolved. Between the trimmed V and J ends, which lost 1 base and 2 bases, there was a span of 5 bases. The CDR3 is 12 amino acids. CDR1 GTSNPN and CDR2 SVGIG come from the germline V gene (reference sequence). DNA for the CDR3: TGTGCCTGGAGTGGAGTTAACACTGAAGCTTTCTTT. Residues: CAWSGVNTEAFF.

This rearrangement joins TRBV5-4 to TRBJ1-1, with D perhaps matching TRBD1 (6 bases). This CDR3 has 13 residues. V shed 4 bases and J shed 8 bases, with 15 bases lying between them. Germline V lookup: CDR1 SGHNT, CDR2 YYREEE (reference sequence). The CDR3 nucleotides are TGTGCCAGCAGCCCCTTGGGGGGGCAGGAAGCTTTCTTT. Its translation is CASSPLGGQEAFF.

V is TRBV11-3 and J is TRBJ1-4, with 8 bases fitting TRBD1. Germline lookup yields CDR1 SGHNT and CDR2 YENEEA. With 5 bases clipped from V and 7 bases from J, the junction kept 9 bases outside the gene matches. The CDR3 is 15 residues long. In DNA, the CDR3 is TGTGCCAGCAGCCGCCGACAGGGGTACGTTGAAAAACTGTTTTTT. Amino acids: CASSRRQGYVEKLFF. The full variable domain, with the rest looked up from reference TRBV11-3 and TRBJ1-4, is EAGVVQSPRYKIIEKKQPVAFWCNPISGHNTLYWYLQNLGQGPELLIRYENEEAVDDSQLPKDRFSAERLKGVDSTLKIQPAELGDSAVYLCASSRRQGYVEKLFFGSGTQLSVL.

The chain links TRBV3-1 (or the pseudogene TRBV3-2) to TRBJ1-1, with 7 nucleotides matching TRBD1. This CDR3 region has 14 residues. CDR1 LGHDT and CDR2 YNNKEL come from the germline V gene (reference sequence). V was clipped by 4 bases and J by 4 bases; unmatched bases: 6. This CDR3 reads CASSLDRVGTEAFF. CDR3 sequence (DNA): TGTGCCAGCAGCCTCGACAGGGTGGGCACTGAAGCTTTCTTT.

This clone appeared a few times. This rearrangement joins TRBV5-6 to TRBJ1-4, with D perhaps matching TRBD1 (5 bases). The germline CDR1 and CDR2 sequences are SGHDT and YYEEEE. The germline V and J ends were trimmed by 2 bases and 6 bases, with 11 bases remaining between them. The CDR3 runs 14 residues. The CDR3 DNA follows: TGTGCCAGCAGCTTTAAGGGGCTTGATGAAAAACTGTTTTTT. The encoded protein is CASSFKGLDEKLFF.

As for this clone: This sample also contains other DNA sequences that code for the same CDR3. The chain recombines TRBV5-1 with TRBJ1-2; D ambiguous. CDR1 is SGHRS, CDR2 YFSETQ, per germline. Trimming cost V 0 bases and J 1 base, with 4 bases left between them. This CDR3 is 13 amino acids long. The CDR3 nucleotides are TGCGCCAGCAGCTTGGACGGTAACTATGGCTACACCTTC. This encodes CASSLDGNYGYTF.

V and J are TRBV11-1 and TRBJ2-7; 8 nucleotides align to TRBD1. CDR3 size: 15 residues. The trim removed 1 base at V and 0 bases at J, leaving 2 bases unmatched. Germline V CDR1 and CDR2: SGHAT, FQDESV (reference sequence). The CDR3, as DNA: TGTGCCAGCAGCTTAGTGACAGGGGACTCCTACGAGCAGTACTTC. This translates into CASSLVTGDSYEQYF.

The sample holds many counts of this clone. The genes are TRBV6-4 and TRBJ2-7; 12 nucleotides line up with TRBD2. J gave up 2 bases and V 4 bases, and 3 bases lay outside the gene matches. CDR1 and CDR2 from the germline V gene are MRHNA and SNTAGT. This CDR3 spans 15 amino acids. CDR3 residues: CASSASSGGAYEQYF. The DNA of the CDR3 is TGTGCCAGCAGTGCCTCTAGCGGGGGGGCCTACGAGCAGTACTTC.

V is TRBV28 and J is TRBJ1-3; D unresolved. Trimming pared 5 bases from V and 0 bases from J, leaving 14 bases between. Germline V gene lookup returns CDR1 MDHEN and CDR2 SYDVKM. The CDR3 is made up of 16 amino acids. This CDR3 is CASSLAQALSGNTIYF. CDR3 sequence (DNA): TGTGCCAGCAGTCTAGCTCAGGCTCTCTCTGGAAACACCATATATTTT.

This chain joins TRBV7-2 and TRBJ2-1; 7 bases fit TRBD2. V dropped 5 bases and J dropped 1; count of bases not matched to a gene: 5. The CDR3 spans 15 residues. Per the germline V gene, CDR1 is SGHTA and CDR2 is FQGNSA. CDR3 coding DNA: TGTGCCAGCAGCGAGCTAGCGGTATCCTACAATGAGCAGTTCTTC. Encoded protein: CASSELAVSYNEQFF.

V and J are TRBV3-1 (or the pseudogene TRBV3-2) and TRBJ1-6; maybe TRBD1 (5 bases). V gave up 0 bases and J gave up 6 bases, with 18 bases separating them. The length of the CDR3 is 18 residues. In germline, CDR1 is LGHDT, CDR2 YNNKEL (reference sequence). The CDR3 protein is CASSQEDPRERGNSPLHF. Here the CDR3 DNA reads TGTGCCAGCAGCCAAGAAGACCCCAGGGAACGTGGTAATTCACCCCTCCACTTT.

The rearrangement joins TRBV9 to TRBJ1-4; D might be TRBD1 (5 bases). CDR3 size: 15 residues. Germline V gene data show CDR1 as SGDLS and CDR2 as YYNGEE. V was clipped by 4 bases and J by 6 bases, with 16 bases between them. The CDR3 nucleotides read TGTGCCAGCAGCCCGTCGACAGAAGTATATGAAAAACTGTTTTTT. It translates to CASSPSTEVYEKLFF.

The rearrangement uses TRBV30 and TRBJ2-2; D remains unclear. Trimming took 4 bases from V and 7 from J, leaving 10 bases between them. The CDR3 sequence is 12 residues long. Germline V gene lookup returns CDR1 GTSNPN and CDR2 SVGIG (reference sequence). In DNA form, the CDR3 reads TGTGCCTGGAACCCGGTTGGCGGGGAGCTGTTTTTT. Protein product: CAWNPVGGELFF.

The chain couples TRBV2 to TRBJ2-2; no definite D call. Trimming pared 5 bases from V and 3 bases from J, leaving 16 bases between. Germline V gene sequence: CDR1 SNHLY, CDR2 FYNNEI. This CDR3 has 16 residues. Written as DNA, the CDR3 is TGTGCCAGCAGTTACCCAAACCTTCTAGACACCGGGGAGCTGTTTTTT. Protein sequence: CASSYPNLLDTGELFF.

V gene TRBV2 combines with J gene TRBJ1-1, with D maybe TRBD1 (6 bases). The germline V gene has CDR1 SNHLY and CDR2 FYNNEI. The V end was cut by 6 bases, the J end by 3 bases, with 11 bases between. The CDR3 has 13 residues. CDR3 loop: CASSTTGYTEAFF. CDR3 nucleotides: TGTGCCAGCAGCACCACAGGGTACACTGAAGCTTTCTTT.

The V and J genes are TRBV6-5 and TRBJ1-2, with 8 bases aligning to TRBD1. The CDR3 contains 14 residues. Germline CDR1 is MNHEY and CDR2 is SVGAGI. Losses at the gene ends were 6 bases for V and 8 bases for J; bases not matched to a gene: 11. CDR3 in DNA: TGTGCCAGCAGATCCTTCGGACAGGGTGTCGGCTACACCTTC. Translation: CASRSFGQGVGYTF.

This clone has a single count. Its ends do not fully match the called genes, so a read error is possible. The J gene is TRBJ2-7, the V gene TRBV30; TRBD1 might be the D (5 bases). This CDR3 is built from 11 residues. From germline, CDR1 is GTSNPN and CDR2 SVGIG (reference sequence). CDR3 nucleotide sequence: TGTGCCTGGAGGCAGACAGCAGCTTTGGACTTC. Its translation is CAWRQTAALDF.

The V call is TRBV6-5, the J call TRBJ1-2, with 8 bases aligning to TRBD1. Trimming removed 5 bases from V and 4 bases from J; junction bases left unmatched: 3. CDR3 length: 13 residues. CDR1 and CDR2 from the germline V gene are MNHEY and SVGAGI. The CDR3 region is CASSRTGFYGYTF. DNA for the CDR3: TGTGCCAGCAGTCGGACAGGGTTCTATGGCTACACCTTC.